The entry below gives a single TCR beta chain sequence along with its context. Specified treatment: about 20 received Ad26.COV2.S at low or high dose, single or two shots; about 5 received placebo; per-sample allocation not given. Specimen acquisition occurred on day 63 following the initial vaccine or placebo injection. The method was immunoSEQ multiplex PCR; TCRdb's version includes in-frame clones alone and lacks a portion of them. The table lists 300,000 to 350,000 clones, 85% to 90% of them singletons. Deletions cut 3 bases from V and 1 base from J, with 13 bases between. Germline V gene lookup returns CDR1 MNHEY and CDR2 SMNVEV (reference sequence). The CDR3 length is 16 residues. The data were obtained in a study of Ad26.COV2.S vaccination and SARS-CoV-2 variants. Overall study: A COV1001 Ad26.COV2.S trial-arm participant provided the sample.

The specimen comprised peripheral blood, sampled in a trial of Ad26.COV2.S vaccine versus placebo. The receptor comes from a person aged 18-60 years who received the Ad26.COV2.S COVID-19 vaccine or a placebo. The chain is built from TRBV27 and TRBJ2-1; TRBD2 is a possible D gene (7 bases). CDR3 loop: CASSLGGPVSYNEQFF. The DNA for the CDR3 is TGTGCCAGCAGTTTGGGGGGGCCTGTTTCCTACAATGAGCAGTTCTTC.